Listed below are T cell receptor beta chains from one sample, sequenced in a study of blood T cell repertoires in COVID-19. Clones were read by immunoSEQ multiplex PCR, and TCRdb kept only the in-frame ones, dropping some. The repertoire holds tens of thousands of clones, with roughly 86% as singletons. The sample consisted of peripheral blood. Source of these receptors: a man between 50 and 59 years old with acute or convalescent COVID-19. CDR3s include the opening cysteine and the closing phenylalanine or tryptophan. The order of the fields is V gene, CDR3 length, J gene, clone size, D gene, CDR3 DNA, CDR3 protein. The D gene is left open where the match is weak. A row's size may be missing; if present it is once, few, many or a size class.

V gene: TRBV23-1
CDR3 length: 15
J gene: TRBJ2-2
clone size: .
D gene: TRBD1
CDR3 DNA: TGCGCCAGCAGGTGGGACAGAAAGAACACCGGGGAGCTGTTTTTT
CDR3 protein: CASRWDRKNTGELFF

V gene: TRBV6-6
CDR3 length: 17
J gene: TRBJ1-5
clone size: .
D gene: .
CDR3 DNA: TGTGCCAGCAGTCCCGGTAGGGCGGGGGCTGTAAATCAGCCCCAGCATTTT
CDR3 protein: CASSPGRAGAVNQPQHF

V gene: TRBV2
CDR3 length: 16
J gene: TRBJ2-3
clone size: .
D gene: TRBD2
CDR3 DNA: TGTGCCAGCAGTGAAGGACTAGCGGGGGACACAGATACGCAGTATTTT
CDR3 protein: CASSEGLAGDTDTQYF

V gene: TRBV18
CDR3 length: 14
J gene: TRBJ2-7
clone size: .
D gene: TRBD1
CDR3 DNA: TGTGCCAGCTCACCAGGGACAGGTGCCTACGAGCAGTACTTC
CDR3 protein: CASSPGTGAYEQYF

V gene: TRBV19
CDR3 length: 13
J gene: TRBJ1-5
clone size: .
D gene: .
CDR3 DNA: TGTGCCAGTAGTGAGCGGGGGGGAGAGCCCCAGCATTTT
CDR3 protein: CASSERGGEPQHF

V gene: TRBV25-1
CDR3 length: 15
J gene: TRBJ2-1
clone size: .
D gene: TRBD2
CDR3 DNA: TGTGCCAGCAGTGAAGGGACTAGCGGCTACAATGAGCAGTTCTTC
CDR3 protein: CASSEGTSGYNEQFF

V gene: TRBV19
CDR3 length: 14
J gene: TRBJ1-1
clone size: .
D gene: TRBD1
CDR3 DNA: TGTGCCAGTACCTTAGGACAGGGAAACACTGAAGCTTTCTTT
CDR3 protein: CASTLGQGNTEAFF

V gene: TRBV10-3
CDR3 length: 14
J gene: TRBJ1-6
clone size: .
D gene: .
CDR3 DNA: TGTGCCATCAGTGATGGCAGGGAAGAATCACCCCTCCACTTT
CDR3 protein: CAISDGREESPLHF

V gene: TRBV3-1/TRBV3-2
CDR3 length: 13
J gene: TRBJ1-2
clone size: .
D gene: .
CDR3 DNA: TGTGCCAGCAGCCAAGTGGCAGACTATGGCTACACCTTC
CDR3 protein: CASSQVADYGYTF

V gene: TRBV19
CDR3 length: 15
J gene: TRBJ1-5
clone size: .
D gene: TRBD1
CDR3 DNA: TGTGCCAGTATAGGGCAAGGGGGCGGCAATCAGCCCCAGCATTTT
CDR3 protein: CASIGQGGGNQPQHF

V gene: TRBV13
CDR3 length: 15
J gene: TRBJ1-1
clone size: .
D gene: .
CDR3 DNA: TGTGCCAGCAGCTTAAGCCCCGTTGCGAACACTGAAGCTTTCTTT
CDR3 protein: CASSLSPVANTEAFF

V gene: TRBV6-1
CDR3 length: 14
J gene: TRBJ1-2
clone size: .
D gene: TRBD1
CDR3 DNA: TGTGCCAGCAGTGAGAGACAGGGGTTGGATGGCTACACCTTC
CDR3 protein: CASSERQGLDGYTF

V gene: TRBV27
CDR3 length: 13
J gene: TRBJ2-7
clone size: .
D gene: .
CDR3 DNA: TGTGCCAGCAGTTTCTCTGGGGGGAACGAGCAGTACTTC
CDR3 protein: CASSFSGGNEQYF

V gene: TRBV7-2
CDR3 length: 13
J gene: TRBJ1-3
clone size: .
D gene: TRBD1
CDR3 DNA: TGTGCCAGCAGACAGGGGGCGGGAAACACCATATATTTT
CDR3 protein: CASRQGAGNTIYF

V gene: TRBV7-2
CDR3 length: 15
J gene: TRBJ2-7
clone size: once
D gene: TRBD1
CDR3 DNA: TGTGCCAGCAGCACCGACAGGGCTCTCTCCTACGAGCAGTACTTC
CDR3 protein: CASSTDRALSYEQYF

V gene: TRBV6-5
CDR3 length: 13
J gene: TRBJ2-7
clone size: .
D gene: .
CDR3 DNA: TGTGCCACCCCGGGCCCGGGAACCTACGAGCAGTACTTC
CDR3 protein: CATPGPGTYEQYF

V gene: TRBV7-8
CDR3 length: 15
J gene: TRBJ1-3
clone size: .
D gene: .
CDR3 DNA: TGTGCCAGCAGCTTAGCGGGGGGGGAAGGAAACACCATATATTTT
CDR3 protein: CASSLAGGEGNTIYF

V gene: TRBV27
CDR3 length: 14
J gene: TRBJ2-1
clone size: .
D gene: TRBD1
CDR3 DNA: TGTGCCAGCAGCTTGGGACAGGGTGTGGATGAGCAGTTCTTC
CDR3 protein: CASSLGQGVDEQFF

V gene: TRBV30
CDR3 length: 12
J gene: TRBJ1-1
clone size: .
D gene: .
CDR3 DNA: TGTGCCTGGAGTGTACAGGGCGCTGAAGCTTTCTTT
CDR3 protein: CAWSVQGAEAFF

V gene: TRBV30
CDR3 length: 12
J gene: TRBJ1-2
clone size: .
D gene: TRBD1
CDR3 DNA: TGTGCCTGCTGGGGACAGGGTGACGGCTACACCTTC
CDR3 protein: CACWGQGDGYTF

V gene: TRBV7-8
CDR3 length: 13
J gene: TRBJ1-1
clone size: .
D gene: .
CDR3 DNA: TGTGCCAGCAGCCGAAGACAGGACACTGAAGCTTTCTTT
CDR3 protein: CASSRRQDTEAFF

V gene: TRBV10-2
CDR3 length: 17
J gene: TRBJ2-1
clone size: few
D gene: .
CDR3 DNA: TGCGCCAGCAGTGGGACGGGACTCCGCAGCTCCTACAATGAGCAGTTCTTC
CDR3 protein: CASSGTGLRSSYNEQFF

V gene: TRBV10-3
CDR3 length: 15
J gene: TRBJ2-7
clone size: .
D gene: .
CDR3 DNA: TGTGCCATCAGTGAGTTTCCAGGGGATGGCTACGAGCAGTACTTC
CDR3 protein: CAISEFPGDGYEQYF

V gene: TRBV2
CDR3 length: 15
J gene: TRBJ2-3
clone size: .
D gene: TRBD2
CDR3 DNA: TGTGCCAGCAGTGGTAGCGGGGGGGTGGGAGATACGCAGTATTTT
CDR3 protein: CASSGSGGVGDTQYF

V gene: TRBV7-3
CDR3 length: 15
J gene: TRBJ2-2
clone size: once
D gene: .
CDR3 DNA: TGTGCCAGCAGCTTAGGACAGTGGGGCACCGGGGAGCTGTTTTTT
CDR3 protein: CASSLGQWGTGELFF

V gene: TRBV21-1
CDR3 length: 17
J gene: TRBJ1-4
clone size: .
D gene: .
CDR3 DNA: TGTGCCAGCAGTTCCACAAAGGAGACAGGGGAAAATGAAAAACTGTTTTTT
CDR3 protein: CASSSTKETGENEKLFF

V gene: TRBV7-9
CDR3 length: 13
J gene: TRBJ2-1
clone size: few
D gene: TRBD2
CDR3 DNA: TGTGCCAGCAGCTCCGGATCGGGGGGGCTTGAGTTCTTC
CDR3 protein: CASSSGSGGLEFF

V gene: TRBV2
CDR3 length: 15
J gene: TRBJ2-3
clone size: .
D gene: TRBD2
CDR3 DNA: TGTGCCAGCAGCGGAAGCGGGAAAGGCACAGATACGCAGTATTTT
CDR3 protein: CASSGSGKGTDTQYF

V gene: TRBV11-2
CDR3 length: 15
J gene: TRBJ1-6
clone size: .
D gene: TRBD1
CDR3 DNA: TGTGCCAGCAGCTCCACGGGACAGGGTCGTTCACCCCTCCACTTT
CDR3 protein: CASSSTGQGRSPLHF

V gene: TRBV5-1
CDR3 length: 12
J gene: TRBJ2-3
clone size: .
D gene: .
CDR3 DNA: TGCGCCAGCAGCTCGGGATTGGATACGCAGTATTTT
CDR3 protein: CASSSGLDTQYF

V gene: TRBV5-4
CDR3 length: 16
J gene: TRBJ1-3
clone size: .
D gene: TRBD1
CDR3 DNA: TGTGCCAGCAGCTTGATGGGACAGGGTCTCGGAAACACCATATATTTT
CDR3 protein: CASSLMGQGLGNTIYF

V gene: TRBV19
CDR3 length: 15
J gene: TRBJ1-6
clone size: .
D gene: TRBD1
CDR3 DNA: TGTGCCAGCGCGTCAGGGGGCTCCAATAATTCACCCCTCCACTTT
CDR3 protein: CASASGGSNNSPLHF

V gene: TRBV27
CDR3 length: 16
J gene: TRBJ1-2
clone size: .
D gene: TRBD1
CDR3 DNA: TGTGCCAGCAGTTACGCACAGGGGAGCGGTAACTATGGCTACACCTTC
CDR3 protein: CASSYAQGSGNYGYTF

V gene: TRBV19
CDR3 length: 15
J gene: TRBJ1-2
clone size: .
D gene: .
CDR3 DNA: TGTGCCAGTAGTCAACGGACAGTAGATAACTATGGCTACACCTTC
CDR3 protein: CASSQRTVDNYGYTF

V gene: TRBV6-1
CDR3 length: 15
J gene: TRBJ2-7
clone size: once
D gene: .
CDR3 DNA: TGTGCCAGCAGTGAAGCGCTTGACAGAACCTACGAGCAGTACTTC
CDR3 protein: CASSEALDRTYEQYF

V gene: TRBV5-4
CDR3 length: 12
J gene: TRBJ2-3
clone size: .
D gene: TRBD1
CDR3 DNA: TGTGCCAGCAGCAAACAGGGGAATACGCAGTATTTT
CDR3 protein: CASSKQGNTQYF

V gene: TRBV27
CDR3 length: 13
J gene: TRBJ2-7
clone size: once
D gene: .
CDR3 DNA: TGTGCCAGCAGTGCGACAGAAACCTACGAGCAGTACTTC
CDR3 protein: CASSATETYEQYF

V gene: TRBV7-8
CDR3 length: 16
J gene: TRBJ2-7
clone size: .
D gene: TRBD2
CDR3 DNA: TGTGCCAGCAGTATAGGAGGGGGGACTAGCTCCTACGAGCAGTACTTC
CDR3 protein: CASSIGGGTSSYEQYF

V gene: TRBV3-1/TRBV3-2
CDR3 length: 17
J gene: TRBJ1-6
clone size: few
D gene: .
CDR3 DNA: TGTGCCAGCAGCCGTCAGGGGATAAGGTCCTATAATTCACCCCTCCACTTT
CDR3 protein: CASSRQGIRSYNSPLHF

V gene: TRBV5-8
CDR3 length: 14
J gene: TRBJ1-6
clone size: once
D gene: .
CDR3 DNA: TGTGCTAGCAGCTTGCAGGGTTTTCTTTCACCCCTCCACTTT
CDR3 protein: CASSLQGFLSPLHF

V gene: TRBV30
CDR3 length: 15
J gene: TRBJ2-5
clone size: .
D gene: TRBD2
CDR3 DNA: TGTGCCTGGTGTCGCCTTGGCGGGGGGGTCGAGACCCAGTACTTC
CDR3 protein: CAWCRLGGGVETQYF

V gene: TRBV6-5
CDR3 length: 13
J gene: TRBJ2-7
clone size: .
D gene: .
CDR3 DNA: TGTGCCAGCAGCCGGCGGGCAAACTACGAGCAGTACTTC
CDR3 protein: CASSRRANYEQYF

V gene: TRBV6-5
CDR3 length: 15
J gene: TRBJ2-7
clone size: .
D gene: TRBD2
CDR3 DNA: TGTGCCAGCAGTTACTCGAAAGCGGGGACCTACGAGCAGTACTTC
CDR3 protein: CASSYSKAGTYEQYF

V gene: TRBV6-1
CDR3 length: 13
J gene: TRBJ2-3
clone size: .
D gene: .
CDR3 DNA: TGTGCCAGCAGTGATCGACTTCCAGATACGCAGTATTTT
CDR3 protein: CASSDRLPDTQYF

V gene: TRBV4-1
CDR3 length: 13
J gene: TRBJ1-5
clone size: few
D gene: .
CDR3 DNA: TGCGCCAGCAGCCAGGCAGGGAATCAGCCCCAGCATTTT
CDR3 protein: CASSQAGNQPQHF

V gene: TRBV18
CDR3 length: 16
J gene: TRBJ2-1
clone size: .
D gene: TRBD1
CDR3 DNA: TGTGCCAGCTCACTTCCCGGGACAGGGACCTACAATGAGCAGTTCTTC
CDR3 protein: CASSLPGTGTYNEQFF

V gene: TRBV28
CDR3 length: 15
J gene: TRBJ2-5
clone size: .
D gene: TRBD1
CDR3 DNA: TGTGCCAGCAGTTCTCCCACAGGGGGTGAAGAGACCCAGTACTTC
CDR3 protein: CASSSPTGGEETQYF

V gene: TRBV5-8
CDR3 length: 14
J gene: TRBJ1-1
clone size: .
D gene: TRBD1
CDR3 DNA: TGTGCCAGCTCGGACAGGTCGACGGACACTGAAGCTTTCTTT
CDR3 protein: CASSDRSTDTEAFF